These 6 T cell receptor beta chains came from one sample sequenced in a study of identical twins. MiXCR, applied by TCRdb to the 5' RACE reads, yields one record per CDR3 protein. The sample includes a few hundred thousand distinct CDR3 sequences, more than 9.5% of them seen just once. These data were also filed under a second study, of yellow fever vaccine responses in identical twins.

Sequenced: memory (CD45RO+) T cells sorted from blood. The receptor source for this set is a woman under 30 in good health.

This clonotype was recorded at least ten times. The CDR3 DNA reads as TGCGCCAGCAGCTTGGCGAGGAGGGAGGGTGATACGCAGTATTTT. It translates to CASSLARREGDTQYF. V usage is TRBV5-1 and J usage is TRBJ2-3; 7 bases are shared with TRBD2. Germline loops: CDR1 SGHRS, CDR2 YFSETQ. The CDR3 is made up of 15 amino acids. Germline trimming cut 0 bases from V and 6 bases from J; bases unmatched to any gene: 7.

This clonotype came up a few times. The chain combines TRBV10-3 with TRBJ2-7, with 11 positions matching TRBD1. The V segment lost 6 bases and the J segment 6 bases; nucleotides outside the gene matches: 7. Germline V gene sequence: CDR1 ENHRY, CDR2 SYGVKD. The CDR3 runs to 14 residues. The CDR3: CAISVGQGAGEQYF. The CDR3 DNA is TGTGCCATCAGCGTAGGACAGGGGGCGGGCGAGCAGTACTTC.

This clonotype was counted between two and nine times. The chain is built from TRBV11-2 and TRBJ2-5; tentatively, D is TRBD2 (5 bases). The length of the CDR3 is 16 residues. V was pared by 0 bases and J by 5 bases, with 16 bases between. Germline-derived CDR1 and CDR2 are SGHAT and FQNNGV. The CDR3 is CASSLDLGGWSETQYF. The CDR3 DNA reads TGTGCCAGCAGCTTAGATCTTGGCGGGTGGTCGGAGACCCAGTACTTC.

The chain is built from TRBV5-6 and TRBJ2-1; D is possibly TRBD1 (5 bases). This CDR3 region has 16 residues. CDR1 and CDR2 from the germline V gene are SGHDT and YYEEEE. Trimming left V 1 base short and J 1 base short, with 12 bases between. CDR3 bases: TGTGCCAGCAGCTTGCAGGGCGGCGTATCCTACAATGAGCAGTTCTTC. It translates to CASSLQGGVSYNEQFF.

This clonotype was counted at least ten times. The CDR3 reads CSAASGSSYEQYF. The CDR3 DNA reads TGCAGTGCCGCCAGCGGGAGCTCCTACGAGCAGTACTTC. The chain combines TRBV20-1 with TRBJ2-7; 8 positions agree with TRBD2. J lost 0 bases, V lost 6 bases, and 4 bases had no gene match. The CDR3 is 13 residues long. Germline-derived CDR1 and CDR2 are DFQATT and SNEGSKA (reference sequence).

This clonotype was detected many times. This chain links TRBV30 with TRBJ2-1, with D unresolved. V was clipped by 4 bases and J by 5 bases, with 6 bases between them. Germline V lookup: CDR1 GTSNPN, CDR2 SVGIG (reference sequence). The CDR3 has 11 amino acids. CDR3 protein: CAWNLNNEQFF. CDR3 nucleotide sequence: TGTGCCTGGAACCTAAACAATGAGCAGTTCTTC.